The T cell receptor beta chain described here comes from a study of cytomegalovirus exposure and HLA in healthy donors. Concerning this clone itself: Its target is unknown.

PCR amplification relied on 60 Vbeta primers (plus 13 Jbeta primers). Assay used: immunoSEQ multiplex PCR; TCRdb lists only in-frame clones, some missing. The sample has about 100,000 clones; approximately 82% are singletons. This CDR3 contains 13 residues. With 4 bases removed from V and 1 base from J, the gap between germline ends came to 7 bases. Germline loops: CDR1 SNHLY, CDR2 FYNNEI. Study findings and constraints: Sequence variants that were highly shared formed a cluster that was likely a sequencing artifact. Researchers catalogued roughly 170 TCR beta chains as cytomegalovirus-associated. In a later analysis, most CMV-associated TCR beta chains appeared HLA-restricted. Clonal expansion was found to be greater in HLA-associated TCR beta chains than in equally common others in a later analysis.

This chain links TRBV2 with TRBJ1-1; D is uncertain. The sequence derives from a man aged 40-50 years in good health and CMV-seronegative. Sample: PBMCs. Written as DNA, the CDR3 is TGTGCCAGCAGTGCAGGAGGGAACACTGAAGCTTTCTTT. Protein product: CASSAGGNTEAFF. The entire variable domain, with the rest obtained from reference TRBV2 and TRBJ1-1, is as follows: EPEVTQTPSHQVTQMGQEVILRCVPISNHLYFYWYRQILGQKVEFLVSFYNNEISEKSEIFDDQFSVERPDGSNFTLKIRSTKLEDSAMYFCASSAGGNTEAFFGQGTRLTVV.